The next 27 T cell receptor beta chains were all read from a single sample in a study of blood T cell repertoires in COVID-19. Method: immunoSEQ multiplex PCR; TCRdb's copy keeps in-frame clones and lacks some. The data show roughly 340,000 clones, around 92% seen once. The sequencing input was peripheral blood. The receptor set was obtained from a woman in her twenties or thirties with COVID-19, enrolled during active disease.

The chain couples TRBV2 to TRBJ2-7; TRBD1 matches 7 bases. Germline V gene lookup returns CDR1 SNHLY and CDR2 FYNNEI. Trimming at V came to 11 bases and at J to 0 bases, leaving 7 bases not matched to a gene. This CDR3 has 13 residues. DNA of the CDR3: TGTGCCTGCCACCGGGACAGCTCCTACGAGCAGTACTTC. Its translation: CACHRDSSYEQYF.

The chain combines TRBV7-8 with TRBJ1-2; TRBD1 matches 7 bases. J was trimmed by 2 bases and V by 5 bases; bases with no gene match: 5. The CDR3 contains 14 residues. Germline CDR1 is SGHVS and CDR2 is FQNEAQ. DNA for the CDR3: TGTGCCAGCAGCGGAGGGACAGCAAACTATGGCTACACCTTC. Its translation: CASSGGTANYGYTF.

The rearrangement links TRBV27 to TRBJ2-1; 7 positions agree with TRBD2. The CDR3 has 14 amino acids. J lost 5 bases, V lost 5 bases, and 6 bases had no gene match. Germline V CDR1 and CDR2: MNHEY, SMNVEV (reference sequence). CDR3 residues: CASSPTAGDNEQFF. CDR3 bases: TGTGCCAGCAGTCCCACTGCGGGGGACAATGAGCAGTTCTTC.

J is TRBJ1-2 and V is TRBV6-2 or TRBV6-3, with no clear D. V shed 3 bases and J shed 6 bases, with 11 bases lying between them. The V gene's germline CDR1 is MNHEY and CDR2 SVGEGT. The CDR3 runs 13 residues. The CDR3 spells CASSYSLRDGYTF. Written as DNA, the CDR3 is TGTGCCAGCAGTTATTCCCTCCGAGATGGCTACACCTTC.

V gene TRBV18 combines with J gene TRBJ1-6; TRBD1 agrees at 8 bases. V trimming: 1 base; J trimming: 2 bases; junction bases outside the gene matches: 7. This CDR3 has 18 residues. Germline loops: CDR1 KGHSH, CDR2 LQKENI. The CDR3 reads CASSPLDPGGAYNSPLHF. The CDR3 DNA reads TGTGCCAGCTCACCACTGGATCCAGGGGGCGCCTATAATTCACCCCTCCACTTT. Together with reference TRBV18 and TRBJ1-6, the CDR3 gives the full variable domain: NAGVMQNPRHLVRRRGQEARLRCSPMKGHSHVYWYRQLPEEGLKFMVYLQKENIIDESGMPKERFSAEFPKEGPSILRIQQVVRGDSAAYFCASSPLDPGGAYNSPLHFGNGTRLTVT.

The genes are TRBV27 and TRBJ1-6; possible D gene TRBD1, 5 bases. The length of the CDR3 is 17 residues. Deletions cut 6 bases from V and 3 bases from J, with 18 bases between. Germline assignment: CDR1 MNHEY and CDR2 SMNVEV (reference sequence). CDR3 coding DNA: TGTGCCAGCAGGTACGGAGCAGGGTCCGACTATAATTCACCCCTCCACTTT. Protein: CASRYGAGSDYNSPLHF.

The rearrangement links TRBV6-2 or TRBV6-3 to TRBJ2-7; 8 nucleotides line up with TRBD1. V trimming: 0 bases; J trimming: 9 bases; junction bases outside the gene matches: 4. This CDR3 region has 13 residues. The V gene's germline CDR1 is MNHEY and CDR2 SVGEGT. CDR3 nucleotides: TGTGCCAGCAGTTACTCCCAGGGGGCCGGGCAGTACGTC. Protein sequence: CASSYSQGAGQYV.

The chain joins TRBV15 to TRBJ1-1; unclear D gene. Germline CDR1 reads LNHNV; CDR2 reads YYDKDF (reference sequence). V dropped 3 bases and J dropped 1 base, with 9 bases sitting between them. The CDR3 has 14 amino acids. The CDR3 sequence: CATSRGSQNTEAFF. The CDR3 coding sequence is TGTGCCACCAGCAGGGGGAGTCAGAACACTGAAGCTTTCTTT.

The chain uses TRBV7-6 and TRBJ1-4; D gene uncertain. The CDR3 is 14 amino acids. V gave up 3 bases and J gave up 5 bases, with 10 bases separating them. Looked up from germline, CDR1 is SGHVS and CDR2 is FNYEAQ. This chain's CDR3 is CASSFSHRNEKLFF. The DNA for the CDR3 is TGTGCCAGCAGCTTCAGTCACAGAAATGAAAAACTGTTTTTT.

The chain employs TRBV2 and TRBJ2-1; D is possibly TRBD2 (5 bases). CDR3 length equals 15 residues. From germline, CDR1 is SNHLY and CDR2 FYNNEI. Trimming took 2 bases from V and 8 from J, leaving 16 bases between them. The chain's CDR3 is CASSESGLVTDEQFF. In DNA form, the CDR3 reads TGTGCCAGCAGTGAAAGCGGTCTGGTGACGGATGAGCAGTTCTTC.

The chain is built from TRBV9 and TRBJ2-3; TRBD2 matches 13 bases. Germline CDR1 SGDLS, CDR2 YYNGEE. Trimming at V came to 4 bases and at J to 5 bases, leaving 7 bases not matched to a gene. This CDR3 is 16 amino acids long. CDR3 residues: CASSLTSGRAGDTQYF. For the CDR3, the DNA is TGTGCCAGCAGCCTCACTAGCGGGAGGGCCGGAGATACGCAGTATTTT.

This clone was seen once. The V call is TRBV18, the J call TRBJ2-7, with D possibly matching TRBD1 (6 bases). The CDR3 loop spans 15 amino acids. V lost 2 bases, J lost 2 bases, and 13 bases lay in between. CDR1 and CDR2 (germline): KGHSH, LQKENI. CDR3 loop: CASSPGEDRTYEQYF. CDR3 coding DNA: TGTGCCAGCTCACCAGGCGAAGACAGGACCTACGAGCAGTACTTC.

In its sample, this clone was seen once. The gene calls are TRBV6-1 and TRBJ2-4; 7 bases match TRBD1. V was clipped by 0 bases and J by 8 bases; unmatched bases: 7. The CDR3 is 15 residues long. The germline V gene encodes CDR1 MNHNS and CDR2 SASEGT. The CDR3: CASSEAARQGDIQYF. The CDR3 nucleotides are TGTGCCAGCAGTGAAGCGGCGAGGCAGGGGGACATTCAGTACTTC.

The chain links TRBV10-2 to TRBJ1-1; D uncertain. Germline CDR1 WSHSY, CDR2 SAAADI. V was cut by 2 bases and J by 5 bases, with 6 bases left in between. The CDR3 runs to 12 residues. The CDR3, as DNA: TGCGCCAGCAGTGAGGGGAGGACTGAAGCTTTCTTT. Encoded protein: CASSEGRTEAFF.

The chain carries TRBV6-6 and TRBJ2-7; perhaps TRBD2 as D (7 bases). The CDR3 is 16 residues long. Germline V gene data show CDR1 as MNHNY and CDR2 as SVGAGI (reference sequence). V lost 2 bases to trimming and J lost 4 bases, with 18 bases between them. In DNA, the CDR3 is TGTGCCAGCAGTTACCCCCTTGGCGGGGGCGTATACGAGCAGTACTTC. Protein product: CASSYPLGGGVYEQYF.

CDR3 nucleotide sequence: TGTGCCAGCCGGGACAGCGGCTCCTACGAGCAGTACTTC. Translating it yields CASRDSGSYEQYF. The V call is TRBV28, the J call TRBJ2-7, with 7 bases that match TRBD1. After removal of 8 bases from V and 0 bases from J, the junction contained 4 bases not matched to a gene. Germline lookup yields CDR1 MDHEN and CDR2 SYDVKM. This CDR3 contains 13 residues.

CDR3 in DNA: TGTGCCAGCAGCCTTAGGAGGGTGTATAGCTCCTACAATGAGCAGTTCTTC. This codes for CASSLRRVYSSYNEQFF. V gene TRBV7-2 combines with J gene TRBJ2-1; D possibly corresponds to TRBD2 (6 bases). CDR1 is SGHTA and CDR2 is FQGNSA in the germline V gene. This CDR3 spans 17 amino acids. Trimming took 5 bases from V and 0 from J, leaving 17 bases between them.

The chain uses TRBV27 and TRBJ2-6, with TRBD1 matching over 8 bases. The CDR3 runs 17 residues. CDR1 is MNHEY and CDR2 is SMNVEV in the germline V gene (reference sequence). V shed 4 bases and J 3 bases; nucleotides not matched to a gene: 8. CDR3 amino acids: CASSSRTGLDGANVLTF. The CDR3 nucleotides read TGTGCCAGCAGTTCTAGGACAGGGTTGGATGGGGCCAACGTCCTGACTTTC.

The chain links TRBV5-1 to TRBJ1-5, with D tentatively TRBD1 (5 bases). V gave up 0 bases and J gave up 4 bases, with 11 bases separating them. The germline V gene has CDR1 SGHRS and CDR2 YFSETQ. The CDR3 contains 15 residues. CDR3 sequence (DNA): TGCGCCAGCAGCTTGGACGCAGGGAGGAATCAGCCCCAGCATTTT. Encoded protein: CASSLDAGRNQPQHF.

The chain employs TRBV5-4 and TRBJ1-1; D unclear. The CDR3 has 14 residues. The ends were cut back, 4 bases at V and 6 bases at J, with 16 bases in the middle. From germline, CDR1 is SGHNT and CDR2 YYREEE (reference sequence). The CDR3 DNA reads as TGTGCCAGCAGCCAGCAGCGGGTATCCGCTGAAGCTTTCTTT. This gives the protein CASSQQRVSAEAFF.

The rearrangement links TRBV24-1 to TRBJ2-3; 8 bases align to TRBD1. In germline, CDR1 is KGHDR, CDR2 SFDVKD. The CDR3 runs 17 residues. J lost 4 bases, V lost 3 bases, and 11 bases had no gene match. Here the CDR3 reads CATSDERIKQGADTQYF. The CDR3 nucleotides are TGTGCCACCAGTGATGAACGCATTAAACAGGGGGCAGATACGCAGTATTTT.

The V call is TRBV11-2, the J call TRBJ2-2; 9 bases are a match to TRBD2. J gave up 3 bases and V 1 base, and 9 bases lay outside the gene matches. The CDR3 has 18 amino acids. Germline assignment: CDR1 SGHAT and CDR2 FQNNGV. For the CDR3, the DNA is TGTGCCAGCAGCTTAGCGTTGCGGGGGGGCCTGGACACCGGGGAGCTGTTTTTT. Amino acid sequence: CASSLALRGGLDTGELFF.

This chain connects TRBV9 to TRBJ2-5, with D perhaps matching TRBD1 (5 bases). Germline lookup yields CDR1 SGDLS and CDR2 YYNGEE. V was trimmed by 1 base and J by 5 bases, leaving 12 bases between them. The CDR3 extends over 14 amino acids. Written as DNA, the CDR3 is TGTGCCAGCAGCGTAAATGTCCAGGGTGAGACCCAGTACTTC. Encoded protein: CASSVNVQGETQYF. Full variable domain (remainder filled in from reference TRBV9 and TRBJ2-5): DSGVTQTPKHLITATGQRVTLRCSPRSGDLSVYWYQQSLDQGLQFLIQYYNGEERAKGNILERFSAQQFPDLHSELNLSSLELGDSALYFCASSVNVQGETQYFGPGTRLLVL.

This rearrangement joins TRBV30 to TRBJ1-6; D is unresolved. The CDR3 has 13 amino acids. Trimming removed 1 base at V and 8 bases at J, with 9 bases between. The V gene's germline CDR1 is GTSNPN and CDR2 SVGIG (reference sequence). The CDR3 protein is CAWSGGRDSPLHF. Here the CDR3 DNA reads TGTGCCTGGAGTGGCGGCCGCGATTCACCCCTCCACTTT.

The chain links TRBV29-1 to TRBJ2-2, with 9 bases aligning to TRBD2. Trimming at V came to 4 bases and at J to 0 bases, leaving 3 bases not matched to a gene. CDR3 size: 15 residues. Germline-derived CDR1 and CDR2 are SQVTM and ANQGSEA. The DNA of the CDR3 is TGCAGCGTTGTCTTAGCGGGGGCGAACACCGGGGAGCTGTTTTTT. As protein: CSVVLAGANTGELFF.

The rearrangement links TRBV11-2 to TRBJ2-3; 8 nucleotides line up with TRBD2. The trim removed 2 bases at V and 8 bases at J, leaving 3 bases unmatched. Germline-derived CDR1 and CDR2 are SGHAT and FQNNGV. The CDR3 has 13 amino acids. CDR3 coding DNA: TGTGCCAGCAGCTTATCCGGGGGGGGTACGCAGTATTTT. This translates into CASSLSGGGTQYF.

V and J are TRBV29-1 and TRBJ2-1, with D unclear. The CDR3 is 11 amino acids. Trimming took 5 bases from V and 7 from J, leaving 9 bases between them. Germline-derived CDR1 and CDR2 are SQVTM and ANQGSEA. The chain's CDR3 is CSVIPLNEQFF. The CDR3 coding sequence is TGCAGCGTTATACCACTAAATGAGCAGTTCTTC.